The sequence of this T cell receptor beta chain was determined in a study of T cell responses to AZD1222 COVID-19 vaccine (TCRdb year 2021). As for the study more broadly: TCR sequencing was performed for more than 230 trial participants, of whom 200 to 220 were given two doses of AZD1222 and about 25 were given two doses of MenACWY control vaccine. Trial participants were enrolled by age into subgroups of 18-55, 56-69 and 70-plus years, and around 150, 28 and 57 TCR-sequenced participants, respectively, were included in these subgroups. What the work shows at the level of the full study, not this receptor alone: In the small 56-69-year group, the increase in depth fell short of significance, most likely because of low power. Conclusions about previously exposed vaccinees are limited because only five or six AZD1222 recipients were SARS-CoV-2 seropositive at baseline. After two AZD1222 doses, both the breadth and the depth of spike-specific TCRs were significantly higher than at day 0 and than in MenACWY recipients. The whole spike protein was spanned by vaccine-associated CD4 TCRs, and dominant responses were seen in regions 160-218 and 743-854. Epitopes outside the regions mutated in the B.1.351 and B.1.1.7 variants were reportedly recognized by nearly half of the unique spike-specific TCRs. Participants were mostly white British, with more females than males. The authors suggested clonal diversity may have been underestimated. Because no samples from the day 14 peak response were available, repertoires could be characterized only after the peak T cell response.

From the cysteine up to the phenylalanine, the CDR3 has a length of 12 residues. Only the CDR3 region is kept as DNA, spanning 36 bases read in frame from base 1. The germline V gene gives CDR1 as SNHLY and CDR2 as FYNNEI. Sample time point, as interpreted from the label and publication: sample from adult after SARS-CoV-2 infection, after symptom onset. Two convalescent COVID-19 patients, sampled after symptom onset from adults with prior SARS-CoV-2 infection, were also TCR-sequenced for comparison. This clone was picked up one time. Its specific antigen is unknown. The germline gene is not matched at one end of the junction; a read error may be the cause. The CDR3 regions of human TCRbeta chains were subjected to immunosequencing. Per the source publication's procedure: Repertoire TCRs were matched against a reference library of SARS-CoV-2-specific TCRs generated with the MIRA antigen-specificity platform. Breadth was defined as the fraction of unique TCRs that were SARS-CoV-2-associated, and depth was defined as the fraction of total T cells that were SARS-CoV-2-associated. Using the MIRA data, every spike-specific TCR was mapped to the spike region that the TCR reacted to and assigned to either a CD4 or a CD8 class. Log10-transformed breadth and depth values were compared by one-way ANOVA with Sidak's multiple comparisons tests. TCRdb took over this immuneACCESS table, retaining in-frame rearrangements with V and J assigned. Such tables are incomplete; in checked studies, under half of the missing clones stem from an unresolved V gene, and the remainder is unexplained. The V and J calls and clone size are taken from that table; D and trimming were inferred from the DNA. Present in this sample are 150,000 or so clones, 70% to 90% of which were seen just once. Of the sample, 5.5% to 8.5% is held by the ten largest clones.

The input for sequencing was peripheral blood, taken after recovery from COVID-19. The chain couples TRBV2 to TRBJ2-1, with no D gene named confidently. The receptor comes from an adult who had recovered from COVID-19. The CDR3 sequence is CASTPIRHAQLF. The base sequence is TGTGCCAGCACCCCCATCCGGCATGCCCAGCTCTTC.